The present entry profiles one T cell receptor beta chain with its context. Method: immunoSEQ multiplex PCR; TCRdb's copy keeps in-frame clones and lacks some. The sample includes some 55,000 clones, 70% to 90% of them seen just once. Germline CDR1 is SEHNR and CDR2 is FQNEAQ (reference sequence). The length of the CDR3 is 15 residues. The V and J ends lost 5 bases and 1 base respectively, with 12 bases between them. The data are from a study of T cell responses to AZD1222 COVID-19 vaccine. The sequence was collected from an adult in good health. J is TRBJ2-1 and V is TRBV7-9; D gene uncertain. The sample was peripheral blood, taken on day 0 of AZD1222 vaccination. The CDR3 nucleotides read TGTGCCAGCAGCAGTCTGCCAGAGTCCTACAATGAGCAGTTCTTC. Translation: CASSSLPESYNEQFF.